The clone carrying this T cell receptor (beta chain) occurred many times. This entry comes from a study of human T cells and chemical hapten exposure. Study background: The scalp of each patient received a weekly diphenylcyclopropenone dose for the full approximately 24-week study.

The time point was: patch test 1, 2 weeks after DPC sensitization. Described treatment: therapeutic diphenylcyclopropenone sensitization with weekly scalp DPC. Each donor was an alopecia patient between 18 and 70 years of age who qualified for DPC. MiXCR was run by TCRdb on the RACE reads, yielding one entry per CDR3 protein. The sample yields some 77,000 distinct CDR3 sequences, 10% seen once. This TCR came from a woman aged 45-60 years with alopecia areata. Some clones in this sample may be carry-over from other donors' samples. Source: whole blood, taken in connection with sensitization to the hapten diphenylcyclopropenone (DPC).

CDR3 DNA: TGTGCCAGCAGCTTAGGAGGGGCGCACACTGAAGCTTTCTTT. Translated, it gives CASSLGGAHTEAFF. The chain recombines TRBV7-2 with TRBJ1-1, with TRBD1 as a possible D gene (5 bases). The CDR3 consists of 14 residues. V was shortened by 1 base and J by 3 bases, with 9 bases between the two germline ends. CDR1 SGHTA and CDR2 FQGNSA come from the germline V gene.